Listed below are T cell receptor beta chains from one sample, sequenced in a study of blood T cell repertoires in COVID-19. The method was immunoSEQ multiplex PCR; TCRdb's version includes in-frame clones alone and lacks a portion of them. The sample includes about 480,000 clones, roughly nine tenths of them seen just once. The sequenced sample consisted of peripheral blood. The receptor set was obtained from a man aged 18 to 29 with COVID-19, enrolled during active disease. CDR3s include the opening cysteine and the closing phenylalanine or tryptophan. Each record gives: D gene, clone size, V gene, J gene, CDR3 protein, CDR3 DNA. A D gene is named only where the DNA matches it firmly. Rows may omit the clone size; those that give it use once, few, many or a size class.

>TRBD1|.|TRBV27|TRBJ2-3
CASSLVGTAFTDTQYF
TGTGCCAGCAGTTTAGTGGGGACAGCGTTCACAGATACGCAGTATTTT
>.|.|TRBV7-2|TRBJ1-4
CASTRTGTTNEKLFF
TGTGCCAGCACCCGAACAGGGACAACTAATGAAAAACTGTTTTTT
>.|.|TRBV7-6|TRBJ2-5
CASSPTGVETQYF
TGTGCCAGCAGCCCGACGGGGGTGGAGACCCAGTACTTC
>.|.|TRBV7-9|TRBJ2-2
CASSLVRDTGELFF
TGTGCCAGCAGCTTAGTGCGGGACACCGGGGAGCTGTTTTTT
>TRBD1|.|TRBV7-9|TRBJ1-5
CASSLEFRDRVGQPQHF
TGTGCCAGCAGCTTAGAGTTTAGGGACAGGGTTGGTCAGCCCCAGCATTTT
>TRBD2|once|TRBV13|TRBJ2-3
CASSFGGGRSSTDTQYF
TGTGCCAGCAGCTTCGGGGGCGGGAGGTCTAGCACAGATACGCAGTATTTT
>TRBD1|.|TRBV18|TRBJ2-5
CASSPWPGGAETQYF
TGTGCCAGCTCACCATGGCCAGGGGGTGCGGAGACCCAGTACTTC
>TRBD1|once|TRBV5-1|TRBJ1-4
CASSRDGQGRGEKLFF
TGCGCCAGCAGTCGCGATGGACAGGGTCGGGGAGAAAAACTGTTTTTT
>TRBD1|once|TRBV5-4|TRBJ1-2
CASSLTGEDYGYTF
TGTGCCAGCAGCTTAACAGGGGAGGACTATGGCTACACCTTC
>.|.|TRBV12-3/TRBV12-4|TRBJ1-5
CASSFGRNQPQHF
TGTGCCAGCAGTTTCGGTCGGAATCAGCCCCAGCATTTT
>.|.|TRBV30|TRBJ1-6
CAWTKQETTPLHF
TGTGCCTGGACCAAACAGGAGACGACACCCCTCCACTTT
>.|.|TRBV3-1/TRBV3-2|TRBJ1-2
CASSYQDSNYGYTF
TGTGCCAGCAGCTATCAAGACAGCAACTATGGCTACACCTTC
>.|.|TRBV7-2|TRBJ1-2
CASSLLPNYGYTF
TGTGCCAGCAGCTTGCTACCTAACTATGGCTACACCTTC
>.|.|TRBV7-8|TRBJ2-7
CASSQLGLEQYF
TGTGCCAGCAGCCAATTGGGCCTCGAGCAGTACTTC
>TRBD1|few|TRBV6-6|TRBJ2-3
CASGGQGFLDTQYF
TGTGCCAGCGGTGGACAGGGATTTTTAGATACGCAGTATTTT
>.|.|TRBV28|TRBJ2-3
CASRLGQSTDTQYF
TGTGCCAGCAGGTTGGGACAAAGCACAGATACGCAGTATTTT
>TRBD1|.|TRBV5-1|TRBJ1-1
CASSTTGASMNTEAFF
TGCGCCAGCAGCACAACAGGGGCGAGCATGAACACTGAAGCTTTCTTT
>TRBD1|.|TRBV2|TRBJ2-1
CASSGGQYNEQFF
TGTGCCAGCAGTGGGGGACAGTACAATGAGCAGTTCTTC
>TRBD2|.|TRBV5-1|TRBJ2-1
CASSPLAGGSYNEQFF
TGCGCCAGCAGCCCATTAGCGGGGGGCTCCTACAATGAGCAGTTCTTC
>TRBD1|.|TRBV5-4|TRBJ1-2
CASSFTGTGGGYTF
TGTGCCAGCAGCTTTACCGGGACAGGGGGGGGCTACACCTTC
>TRBD1|.|TRBV15|TRBJ2-7
CATSIISTGSEQYF
TGTGCCACCAGCATAATTTCGACAGGGTCCGAGCAGTACTTC
>.|once|TRBV3-1/TRBV3-2|TRBJ1-6
CASSRVRAGESPLHF
TGTGCCAGCAGCCGAGTTAGGGCAGGGGAGTCACCCCTCCACTTT
>TRBD2|.|TRBV27|TRBJ2-7
CASSLSMVTAGLEQYF
TGTGCCAGCAGTTTAAGCATGGTGACGGCGGGACTAGAGCAGTACTTC
>TRBD1|.|TRBV5-1|TRBJ1-2
CASSPLSTGDNYGYTF
TGCGCCAGCAGCCCGTTATCGACAGGGGATAACTATGGCTACACCTTC
>.|.|TRBV2|TRBJ2-1
CASSETEGEQFF
TGTGCCAGCAGTGAAACGGAGGGTGAGCAGTTCTTC
>.|few|TRBV7-9|TRBJ1-2
CASSFGGVPNYGYTF
TGTGCCAGCAGCTTCGGGGGGGTTCCTAACTATGGCTACACCTTC
>.|.|TRBV5-1|TRBJ2-4
CASSLGTNLAKNIQYF
TGCGCCAGCAGCTTGGGGACAAATTTAGCCAAAAACATTCAGTACTTC
>.|.|TRBV18|TRBJ2-7
CASSPTGDGTSSYEQYF
TGTGCCAGCTCACCAACAGGGGATGGGACTAGTTCCTACGAGCAGTACTTC
>TRBD1|.|TRBV4-2|TRBJ2-3
CASSQTGQGTDTQYF
TGTGCCAGCAGCCAAACCGGACAGGGGACAGATACGCAGTATTTT
>TRBD1|.|TRBV7-3|TRBJ2-5
CASSPQGTGTAKRTQYF
TGTGCCAGCAGCCCCCAAGGGACCGGGACAGCTAAGAGAACCCAGTACTTC
>.|.|TRBV6-2/TRBV6-3|TRBJ2-5
CASSPRHRADRETQYF
TGTGCCAGCAGTCCCCGGCACAGGGCAGATCGGGAGACCCAGTACTTC
>.|.|TRBV27|TRBJ2-1
CASSYTLGQLNEQFF
TGTGCCAGCAGCTATACACTGGGACAACTCAATGAGCAGTTCTTC
>TRBD1|.|TRBV19|TRBJ2-7
CASSGQGIALGYEQYF
TGTGCCAGTAGTGGACAGGGGATTGCCTTAGGCTACGAGCAGTACTTC
>TRBD1|.|TRBV11-2|TRBJ2-4
CASRGGTGTGENIQYF
TGTGCCAGCAGGGGCGGGACCGGGACAGGGGAAAACATTCAGTACTTC
>.|.|TRBV5-1|TRBJ2-5
CATKGSGALGTETQYF
TGCGCCACCAAAGGAAGTGGGGCCTTAGGTACGGAGACCCAGTACTTC
>.|.|TRBV5-8|TRBJ2-5
CASSLDGGETQYF
TGTGCCAGCAGCTTGGATGGGGGGGAGACCCAGTACTTC
>.|.|TRBV5-1|TRBJ1-2
CASSSGTDYGYTF
TGCGCCAGCAGCAGCGGGACTGACTATGGCTACACCTTC
>.|.|TRBV5-4|TRBJ1-1
CASSSFGEMSEAFF
TGTGCCAGCAGTTCTTTCGGGGAAATGTCTGAAGCTTTCTTT
>TRBD2|.|TRBV5-1|TRBJ2-7
CASSLGASGRLSYEQYF
TGCGCCAGCAGCTTGGGCGCTAGCGGGAGGCTTTCCTACGAGCAGTACTTC
>.|once|TRBV7-8|TRBJ2-7
CASSGRDSLPGEQYF
TGTGCCAGCAGCGGGCGGGACAGCCTCCCGGGAGAGCAGTACTTC
>.|.|TRBV7-8|TRBJ1-2
CATHGAGEFGIDYGYTF
TGTGCCACCCACGGGGCAGGGGAATTCGGAATTGACTATGGCTACACCTTC
>.|.|TRBV28|TRBJ1-2
CASSLWGGPVYGYTF
TGTGCCAGCAGTCTCTGGGGGGGGCCGGTCTATGGCTACACCTTC
>TRBD1|.|TRBV19|TRBJ1-2
CASRPGQGAGYTF
TGTGCCAGTAGACCGGGACAGGGTGCTGGCTACACCTTC
>TRBD2|.|TRBV7-8|TRBJ2-5
CASQIETSGGAGETQYF
TGTGCCAGTCAAATCGAGACTAGCGGGGGGGCTGGGGAGACCCAGTACTTC
>TRBD1|.|TRBV6-5|TRBJ1-5
CASRYMTGAQPQHF
TGTGCCAGCAGGTATATGACAGGGGCCCAGCCCCAGCATTTT
>.|.|TRBV5-4|TRBJ1-1
CASSAGPRAFF
TGTGCCAGCAGTGCCGGTCCCCGGGCTTTCTTT
>TRBD2|.|TRBV4-1|TRBJ2-1
CASSHPSGRANEQFF
TGCGCCAGCAGCCACCCGAGCGGGAGGGCCAATGAGCAGTTCTTC
>.|.|TRBV5-1|TRBJ2-7
CASNGDNNYEQYF
TGCGCCAGCAACGGGGACAACAACTACGAGCAGTACTTC
>TRBD2|.|TRBV3-1/TRBV3-2|TRBJ2-5
CASSQDSLAGLLQETQYF
TGTGCCAGCAGCCAAGATAGCCTAGCGGGGCTCCTCCAAGAGACCCAGTACTTC
>TRBD1|.|TRBV6-5|TRBJ1-1
CASSYGQAEAFF
TGTGCCAGCAGTTACGGACAGGCTGAAGCTTTCTTT
>.|.|TRBV1|TRBJ2-5
CTSSQDLGVAGVRQETQYF
TGCACCAGCAGCCAAGATCTTGGGGTAGCGGGAGTTCGGCAAGAGACCCAGTACTTC
>.|.|TRBV5-8|TRBJ2-6
CASSLNRAGANVLTF
TGTGCCAGCAGCTTAAATCGAGCTGGGGCCAACGTCCTGACTTTC
>TRBD1|.|TRBV6-5|TRBJ2-5
CASNSGTGGRETQYF
TGTGCCAGTAACTCCGGGACAGGTGGGAGAGAGACCCAGTACTTC
>.|.|TRBV7-8|TRBJ2-7
CASSSRALFHEQYF
TGTGCCAGCAGCTCGCGGGCCCTGTTCCACGAGCAGTACTTC